This TCR beta chain was documented in a study of T cell changes during pregnancy in multiple sclerosis. Trimming cost V 2 bases and J 5 bases; bases outside gene matches: 9. The germline CDR1 and CDR2 sequences are SGHDT and YYEEEE. CDR3 length equals 16 residues. The method was immunoSEQ multiplex PCR; TCRdb's version includes in-frame clones alone and lacks a portion of them. The top ten hold roughly 13% of the sample, which has tens of thousands of clones, more than 90% seen once. This material consisted of CD8+ T cells from peripheral blood mononuclear cells, taken in the first trimester of pregnancy. The receptor was isolated from a female donor with multiple sclerosis, enrolled in a pregnancy study. This sequence joins TRBV5-6 and TRBJ1-4; 7 nucleotides agree with TRBD1. CDR3 region: CASSFGQGVPNEKLFF. The CDR3 DNA reads as TGTGCCAGCAGCTTTGGTCAGGGGGTCCCAAATGAAAAACTGTTTTTT.